The T cell receptor (beta chain) under discussion was sequenced for a study of blood T cell repertoires in COVID-19. Across the study: Material from acute and convalescent COVID-19 was sourced from the United States, Italy and Spain. The analysed material was cDNA or gDNA that came from T cells, B-cell-depleted T cells, or PBMCs.

With V trimmed by 1 base and J by 9 bases, 7 bases remained unmatched. CDR1 is LNHDA, CDR2 SQIVND, per germline (reference sequence). CDR3 length: 15 amino acids. Original processing notes: Reference gene primer amplification gave estimated nucleated cell counts. Sequencing used immunoSEQ multiplex PCR; TCRdb keeps in-frame clones, though not all of them. V and J calls and clone size are given by that table; D and trimming were obtained from the DNA. The sample has 250,000 to 350,000 clones; about 87% are singletons. The Seattle patients joined while their infection was active and were tracked longitudinally afterward.

This clonotype originated in a woman between 45 and 65 years old with COVID-19, enrolled during active disease. The J gene is TRBJ2-1, the V gene TRBV19; 9 bases agree with TRBD1. The sequencing input was peripheral blood. In DNA form, the CDR3 reads TGTGCCAGTAGTATAGCCGCGACAGGGGGAGGTGAGCAGTTCTTC. Protein: CASSIAATGGGEQFF. Based on the CDR3 plus reference TRBV19 and TRBJ2-1, the full variable domain is DGGITQSPKYLFRKEGQNVTLSCEQNLNHDAMYWYRQDPGQGLRLIYYSQIVNDFQKGDIAEGYSVSREKKESFPLTVTSAQKNPTAFYLCASSIAATGGGEQFFGPGTRLTVL.